This T cell receptor (beta chain) was retrieved from a study of cytomegalovirus exposure and HLA in healthy donors (dated by TCRdb to the late 2010s). Some background on the complete study: In an earlier analysis of some 550 of the donors, about 270 Gb of sequence data and approximately 100 million unique TCR beta sequences from 180 million or so T cells were reported. A later genetic analysis took genome-wide SNP genotypes for about three fifths of the roughly 700 donors and used that subset as a discovery cohort. All discovery cohort repertoires had been generated using a single sequencing platform. High-throughput TCR immunosequencing, statistical association of individual TCRs with disease status, and machine learning were combined to predict cytomegalovirus infection status. Donor age, sex, ethnicity and CMV serostatus were compiled together with the repertoire data. Besides the first cohort of roughly 640 subjects, a separate validation cohort made up of over 100 different subjects was used. A later analysis re-analyzed previously published TCR beta repertoires from 666 donors and added high-resolution HLA genotyping to study TCR occurrence patterns. Rather than drawing on any new phenotypic data, the later analysis identified candidate immune exposures from TCR beta sequences and the way those sequences occurred across donors. The study profiled the T cell repertoires of under 700 subjects by immunosequencing and related them to cytomegalovirus serostatus. Of the 350 to 400 genotyped donors, approximately 83% fell in the genetic ancestry cluster associated with self-reported Caucasian donors. In an earlier analysis of around 540 of the donors, high-throughput TCR beta sequencing was used to judge whether each TCR beta V gene segment behaved as functional or pseudogenic. HLA typing covered class I and class II loci at four-digit resolution. Across approximately 420 genotyped donors of the cohort, an average of about 220,000 unique TCR beta nucleotide sequences per donor were sequenced, and roughly 18% of those sequences were non-productive. The number of donors typed differed by locus, with roughly 629-640 for A, B, C, DRB1 and DQB1, 522 for DQA1, 600 to 610 for DPA1, and over 400 for DPB1. Several DR-DQ haplotypes were handled as single units for association and clustering because linkage in the cohort was strong. The aim of the study was to test whether cataloging public T cell receptors could identify signatures of past pathogen exposure. An early release covering roughly 640 HLA-typed donors comprised about 320 gigabases of sequencing data and around 86 million unique TCR sequences.

The germline V gene specifies MNHNS as CDR1 and SASEGT as CDR2. The CDR3 holds 20 amino acids from the cysteine to the phenylalanine. The read is trimmed to its CDR3 DNA, 60 bases read in frame from base 1. The germline ends are 28 bases apart after V is trimmed by 4 bases and J by 3 bases. Results the study describes overall, beyond this receptor: Roughly uniform sequencing depth across donors was assumed in presence/absence analyses, although this assumption may not hold. Only TCR beta chains were sequenced in this cohort, and the absence of alpha or paired-chain data limited detectable features. While some public TCRs were present in many individuals, most TCR sequences turned up only very rarely across donors. An association between a missense DCLRE1C variant and V-gene and J-gene trimming of TCR beta chains was found in a later genetic analysis and replicated in an independent cohort. The study listed 150 to 200 TCR beta chains as associated with cytomegalovirus. Because counts were too low, roughly 17 rarely observed V segments, including chromosome 9 orphons, were left out of the earlier analysis of 500 to 650 of the donors. Because HLA typing was missing for some donors at each locus, association tests included only the typed subset. According to a later analysis, TCR association rates differed among HLA loci, with DRB1 alleles showing the most associated TCRs and HLA-C alleles showing the fewest. CMV serostatus was the only immune exposure information available for the cohort. In a later genetic analysis, fewer N-insertions in productive TCRs were reported among donors in an Asian-associated ancestry cluster than the roughly 640-donor mean. In a later analysis, several top co-occurrence clusters were reported to appear linked to parvovirus B19, influenza, CMV and Epstein-Barr virus. In vitro tests confirmed that three of the cytomegalovirus-associated TCR beta chains recognize cytomegalovirus antigens. The authors suggested that the approach could potentially be generalized to other disease states and immunological phenotypes. A cluster of highly shared sequence variants was judged likely to represent a technical artifact of the sequencing pipeline. An earlier analysis of 587 of the donors showed that most TCR beta V segments appeared in productive rearrangements either about 87% or about 30% of the time, which broadly matched IMGT annotations. Specific HLA alleles were associated with about 17,000 TCR beta sequences at a false discovery rate of 0.05 in a later analysis. A further reported finding was that TCR beta sequences accurately predicted the HLA-A and HLA-B alleles for most subjects in the first cohort. When HLA alleles, especially DR and DQ, strongly co-occurred, TCR associations were difficult to assign to individual alleles. A later analysis found that most CMV-associated TCR beta chains appeared HLA-restricted, with HLA associations seemingly driven largely by CMV exposure. The 87-base-pair reads could not distinguish some IMGT-functional V segments, including TRBV6-2 and TRBV6-3, so those segments were excluded. Correlated functional status among segregating V segments might be attributable to linkage disequilibrium, but an unknown experimental factor could not be ruled out. The classifier was reported to diagnose cytomegalovirus status with high specificity and sensitivity in both the original cohort and the validation cohort. In a later analysis, HLA-associated TCR beta chains showed more clonal expansion and lower generation probabilities than non-associated chains that were equally common.

Library preparation employed the immunoSEQ multiplex PCR assay. A mixture of 60 forward primers for TCR Vbeta segments and 13 reverse primers for TCR Jbeta segments was used in the multiplex PCR. The CDR3 region of rearranged TCR beta genes was amplified from genomic DNA with a multiplex PCR assay. On the Illumina HiSeq System, the amplified TCR beta libraries were sequenced as 87-base-pair reads. On the authors' methods: A later analysis counted about 82 million unique TCR beta chains across the 550 to 800 repertoires, and 10 million to 12 million of these chains were shared by at least two donors. Raw reads were error-corrected and collapsed into unique sequences by a nearest-neighbor algorithm in which closely related sequences were merged to remove PCR and sequencing errors. CDR3 sequences were aligned to IMGT reference sequences to assign V, D and J gene segments. Each retained sequence needed at least a six-nucleotide match to both a V gene segment and a J gene segment. Rearrangements were called productive when the CDR3 lacked stop codons and stayed in frame with V and J; all others were non-productive. CDR3 was defined according to IMGT convention as the region running from the second conserved V-encoded cysteine to the conserved J-encoded phenylalanine. The earlier analysis of around 640 of the donors excluded sequences that lacked an unambiguous match to a single V gene segment. An earlier analysis of around 600 of the donors classified V segments as functional when productive rearrangements were above 56.7% and as segregating when the standard deviation between donors was above 5%. A statistical classification framework was developed to diagnose cytomegalovirus status using the catalog of TCR beta chain sequences. In a later analysis, V and J genes were assigned by comparing TCR nucleotide sequences against IMGT/GENE-DB human TR gene sequences. A later analysis assigned CDR3 sequences and most-parsimonious VDJ recombination scenarios with the TCRdist pipeline. A later analysis defined each TCR beta chain by its CDR3 amino acid sequence plus V-gene family, and excluded reads lacking a unique V-gene family. A later analysis removed roughly 590 highly shared, low-generation-probability nucleotide sequences to deal with suspected cross-contamination and a sequencing artifact. In a later analysis, a clonal expansion index for each public chain was calculated from normalized within-repertoire ranks of inferred template counts. In a later analysis, generation probabilities were computed using a VDJ recombination model fitted to out-of-frame rearrangements, and the results were checked against IGoR. A later analysis scored TCR-TCR, TCR-HLA and TCR-CMV co-occurrence with hypergeometric tests, applying a repertoire-size bias correction to TCR pairs. To estimate false discovery rates, a later analysis permuted the HLA or CMV assignments 20 times. A later analysis grouped co-occurring TCRs with DBSCAN, adding TCRdist sequence similarity when clustering within HLA-allele-positive subsets. Repertoires with fewer than 30,000 or more than 120,000 public chains were left out of co-occurrence clustering, as were about 5 repertoires with anomalous nucleotide sharing. TCRdb provides this immuneACCESS table in a form limited to in-frame rearrangements. Some clones are lacking; in checked studies, under half of them reflect an unresolved V gene, and why the rest are absent is not known. Clone size and V and J calls were adopted from that table, with D and trimming inferred from the DNA. The sample yields some 200,000 clones; roughly 83% were counted once. The ten top clones hold 0.71% of the sample.

In total, roughly 710 healthy bone marrow donors made up the cohort. Cohort members were all nominally healthy when sampled, although unrecorded immune exposures were likely present. The donor was CMV seronegative and was included in the group of several hundred seronegative cohort members. A peripheral blood sample was provided by each donor, and peripheral blood mononuclear cells were used for TCR beta sequencing. The Qiagen DNeasy Blood Extraction Kit was used to extract genomic DNA from the blood cell samples. Remarks on this clone: The specificity of this receptor is unknown. Within one base of it there is no much larger clone, and no base qualities were kept.

This TCR derives from a boy aged 2 to 9 in good health and CMV-seronegative. The chain uses TRBV6-1 and TRBJ2-1; TRBD2 might be the D gene, on 5 matching bases. The material sequenced was PBMCs. The CDR3 region reads CASSVPSLRRPSSFYNEQFF. Here is the DNA: TGTGCCAGCAGTGTGCCCTCTCTGAGGAGGCCATCTTCATTCTACAATGAGCAGTTCTTC.